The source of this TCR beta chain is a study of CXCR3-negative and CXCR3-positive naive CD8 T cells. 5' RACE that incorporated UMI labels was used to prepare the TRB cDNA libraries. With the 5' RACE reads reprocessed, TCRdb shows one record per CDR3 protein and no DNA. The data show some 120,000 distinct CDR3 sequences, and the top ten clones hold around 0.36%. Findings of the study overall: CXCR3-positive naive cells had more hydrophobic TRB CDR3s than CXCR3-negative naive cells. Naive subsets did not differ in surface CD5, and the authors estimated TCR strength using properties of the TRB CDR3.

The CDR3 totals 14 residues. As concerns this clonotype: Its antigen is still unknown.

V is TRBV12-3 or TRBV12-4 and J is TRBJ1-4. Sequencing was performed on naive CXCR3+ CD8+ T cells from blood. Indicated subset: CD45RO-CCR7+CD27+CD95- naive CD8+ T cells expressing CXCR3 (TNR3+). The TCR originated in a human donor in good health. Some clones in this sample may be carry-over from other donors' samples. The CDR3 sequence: CASCPRDHGEKLFF.